Listed below are T cell receptor beta chains from one sample, sequenced in a study of T cell responses to AZD1222 COVID-19 vaccine. Libraries were prepared by immunoSEQ multiplex PCR; TCRdb keeps only in-frame clonotypes and omits some of them. The sample yields around 270,000 clones, about 94% seen once. The source material was peripheral blood, sampled 28 days after the second AZD1222 dose. These receptors were taken from an adult who received the AZD1222 COVID-19 vaccine. CDR3s include the opening cysteine and the closing phenylalanine or tryptophan. D genes are given only for firm matches. Clone size, where shown, is once, few, many, or a class for clones that have expanded.

j_call: TRBJ1-5; clone_size: NA; v_call: TRBV5-8; d_call: NA; cdr3_nt: TGTGCCAGCAGCTTGGATGGCAGGGCGAGAGATCAGCCCCAGCATTTT; cdr3_aa: CASSLDGRARDQPQHF
j_call: TRBJ1-6; clone_size: NA; v_call: TRBV7-3; d_call: NA; cdr3_nt: TGTGCCAGCAGCTTGGGACGGGGGACGCCCCTCCACTTT; cdr3_aa: CASSLGRGTPLHF
j_call: TRBJ2-5; clone_size: once; v_call: TRBV2; d_call: TRBD2; cdr3_nt: TGTGCCAGCATGGGAGGGTTGGGGGTCGAGACCCAGTACTTC; cdr3_aa: CASMGGLGVETQYF
j_call: TRBJ2-7; clone_size: NA; v_call: TRBV10-3; d_call: TRBD1; cdr3_nt: TGTGCCATCAGAGACTCGACAGGGAGAGCCTACGAGCAGTACTTC; cdr3_aa: CAIRDSTGRAYEQYF
j_call: TRBJ2-7; clone_size: NA; v_call: TRBV7-9; d_call: NA; cdr3_nt: TGTGCCAGCAGCTTAGCAGGGGCCTACGAGCAGTACTTC; cdr3_aa: CASSLAGAYEQYF
j_call: TRBJ2-7; clone_size: NA; v_call: TRBV5-1; d_call: TRBD2; cdr3_nt: TGCGCCAGCAGCACGGGACTAGGAGAGCAGTACTTC; cdr3_aa: CASSTGLGEQYF
j_call: TRBJ2-1; clone_size: once; v_call: TRBV3-1/TRBV3-2; d_call: TRBD1; cdr3_nt: TGTGCCAGCAGCCAGCGGGACAGGGGCCTCTATGAGCAGTTCTTC; cdr3_aa: CASSQRDRGLYEQFF
j_call: TRBJ2-7; clone_size: NA; v_call: TRBV2; d_call: TRBD2; cdr3_nt: TGTGCCAGCAGTGAAAATAGCGGGGGGCCCATCACGTACTTC; cdr3_aa: CASSENSGGPITYF
j_call: TRBJ1-1; clone_size: NA; v_call: TRBV9; d_call: NA; cdr3_nt: TGTGCCAGCAGCGATATTGGACTCGATGATGAAGCTTTCTTT; cdr3_aa: CASSDIGLDDEAFF
j_call: TRBJ1-5; clone_size: NA; v_call: TRBV6-5; d_call: NA; cdr3_nt: TGTGCCACCACCCCAGGTGCGGGTCAGCCCCAGCATTTT; cdr3_aa: CATTPGAGQPQHF
j_call: TRBJ2-5; clone_size: once; v_call: TRBV9; d_call: TRBD2; cdr3_nt: TGTGCCAGCAGCCTGAGCGTTACTAGCGAAGAGACCCAGTACTTC; cdr3_aa: CASSLSVTSEETQYF
j_call: TRBJ2-2; clone_size: NA; v_call: TRBV9; d_call: NA; cdr3_nt: TGTGCCAGCAGCGTAGGGGGGACCGGGGAGCTGTTTTTT; cdr3_aa: CASSVGGTGELFF
j_call: TRBJ1-1; clone_size: NA; v_call: TRBV5-4; d_call: NA; cdr3_nt: TGTGCCAGCAGCTTTTCCCTGGGAAACACTGAAGCTTTCTTT; cdr3_aa: CASSFSLGNTEAFF
j_call: TRBJ1-2; clone_size: once; v_call: TRBV7-2; d_call: NA; cdr3_nt: TGTGCCAGCAGCTCATCGATAGGGGGAGTCTATGGCTACACCTTC; cdr3_aa: CASSSSIGGVYGYTF
j_call: TRBJ2-7; clone_size: many; v_call: TRBV7-9; d_call: NA; cdr3_nt: TGTGCCAGCAGCTTATTTCCGACGGGAGCCTCGTCCTACGAGCAGTACTTC; cdr3_aa: CASSLFPTGASSYEQYF
j_call: TRBJ2-2; clone_size: once; v_call: TRBV3-1/TRBV3-2; d_call: NA; cdr3_nt: TGTGCCAGCAGCCTGGGACTGAGGGGGAACACCGGGGAGCTGTTTTTT; cdr3_aa: CASSLGLRGNTGELFF
j_call: TRBJ2-1; clone_size: NA; v_call: TRBV13; d_call: NA; cdr3_nt: TGTGCCAGCAGCTCCCTTAGTGAGGGAGGGCCAGGGGGGGATGAGCAGTTCTTC; cdr3_aa: CASSSLSEGGPGGDEQFF
j_call: TRBJ1-2; clone_size: NA; v_call: TRBV30; d_call: NA; cdr3_nt: TGTGCCTGGAGTGCGCAATTCTACACCTTC; cdr3_aa: CAWSAQFYTF
j_call: TRBJ2-7; clone_size: NA; v_call: TRBV6-5; d_call: TRBD1; cdr3_nt: TGTGCCAGCAGTTACTCGGGACAGGGGTACGAGCAGTACTTC; cdr3_aa: CASSYSGQGYEQYF
j_call: TRBJ2-7; clone_size: NA; v_call: TRBV5-4; d_call: NA; cdr3_nt: TGTGCCAGCAGCTTTCATGGATACGAGCAGTACTTC; cdr3_aa: CASSFHGYEQYF
j_call: TRBJ2-5; clone_size: NA; v_call: TRBV7-2; d_call: NA; cdr3_nt: TGTGCCAGCAGCCCACAGGGGGGGCGCAGAGAGACCCAGTACTTC; cdr3_aa: CASSPQGGRRETQYF
j_call: TRBJ2-4; clone_size: NA; v_call: TRBV10-3; d_call: NA; cdr3_nt: TGTGCCATCAGTGATGGTGGGGGCAAAAACATTCAGTACTTC; cdr3_aa: CAISDGGGKNIQYF
j_call: TRBJ2-7; clone_size: NA; v_call: TRBV11-3; d_call: TRBD2; cdr3_nt: TGTGCCAGCAGCTTAAGAGCGGGGAACTCCTACGAGCAGTACTTC; cdr3_aa: CASSLRAGNSYEQYF
j_call: TRBJ2-1; clone_size: NA; v_call: TRBV6-5; d_call: TRBD1; cdr3_nt: TGTGCCAGCACTCCCCGGACAGGGGGTCACAATGAGCAGTTCTTC; cdr3_aa: CASTPRTGGHNEQFF
j_call: TRBJ1-2; clone_size: NA; v_call: TRBV7-3; d_call: NA; cdr3_nt: TGTGCCAGCAGCTTAAGGGCTGGGTTCGGAGGTGGCTACACCTTC; cdr3_aa: CASSLRAGFGGGYTF
j_call: TRBJ2-6; clone_size: NA; v_call: TRBV9; d_call: TRBD2; cdr3_nt: TGTGCCAGCAGCGTAAGAAGCGGGGTGACCTCTGGGGCCAACGTCCTGACTTTC; cdr3_aa: CASSVRSGVTSGANVLTF
j_call: TRBJ1-1; clone_size: NA; v_call: TRBV2; d_call: TRBD1; cdr3_nt: TGTGCCAGCAGTGAAAGGGGACAGCGTACGAACACTGAAGCTTTCTTT; cdr3_aa: CASSERGQRTNTEAFF
j_call: TRBJ1-4; clone_size: NA; v_call: TRBV19; d_call: NA; cdr3_nt: TGTGCCAGTACCCGGGGACAACCTAATGAAAAACTGTTTTTT; cdr3_aa: CASTRGQPNEKLFF
j_call: TRBJ1-1; clone_size: NA; v_call: TRBV7-9; d_call: NA; cdr3_nt: TGTGCCAGCAAGGCAAAACAGCGATTGAACACTGAAGCTTTCTTT; cdr3_aa: CASKAKQRLNTEAFF
j_call: TRBJ2-3; clone_size: NA; v_call: TRBV2; d_call: NA; cdr3_nt: TGTGCCAGCAAGGAATCGGTATTTGGCACAGATACGCAGTATTTT; cdr3_aa: CASKESVFGTDTQYF
j_call: TRBJ2-7; clone_size: NA; v_call: TRBV9; d_call: NA; cdr3_nt: TGTGCCAGCAGCGTGGGACCCAGCTCCTACGAGCAGTACTTC; cdr3_aa: CASSVGPSSYEQYF
j_call: TRBJ1-3; clone_size: NA; v_call: TRBV2; d_call: NA; cdr3_nt: TGTGCCAGCATGGGAACTTTCTCTGGAAACACCATATATTTT; cdr3_aa: CASMGTFSGNTIYF
j_call: TRBJ2-2; clone_size: NA; v_call: TRBV5-6; d_call: NA; cdr3_nt: TGTGCCAGCAGCTTATACGGACCTTTGAACACCGGGGAGCTGTTTTTT; cdr3_aa: CASSLYGPLNTGELFF
j_call: TRBJ1-2; clone_size: few; v_call: TRBV10-2; d_call: NA; cdr3_nt: TGCGCCAGCAGTGAGTCTATAGGGGGTGGCTACACCTTC; cdr3_aa: CASSESIGGGYTF
j_call: TRBJ2-5; clone_size: once; v_call: TRBV15; d_call: TRBD2; cdr3_nt: TGTGCCACCAGCTTGGGGGGGGAGACCCAGTACTTC; cdr3_aa: CATSLGGETQYF
j_call: TRBJ2-2; clone_size: once; v_call: TRBV5-1; d_call: NA; cdr3_nt: TGCGCCAGCAGCTTGGCCCAGGGGACCGGGGAGCTGTTTTTT; cdr3_aa: CASSLAQGTGELFF
j_call: TRBJ1-1; clone_size: NA; v_call: TRBV2; d_call: NA; cdr3_nt: TGTGCCAGCTCCGTCGGGGGAAACACTGAAGCTTTCTTT; cdr3_aa: CASSVGGNTEAFF
j_call: TRBJ1-6; clone_size: NA; v_call: TRBV15; d_call: TRBD1; cdr3_nt: TGTGCCACCAGCAGGGGGACAGCTCATAATTCACCCCTCCACTTT; cdr3_aa: CATSRGTAHNSPLHF
j_call: TRBJ1-4; clone_size: NA; v_call: TRBV5-1; d_call: NA; cdr3_nt: TGCGCCAGCAGCTTGTCAAATGAAAAACTGTTTTTT; cdr3_aa: CASSLSNEKLFF
j_call: TRBJ1-1; clone_size: NA; v_call: TRBV19; d_call: NA; cdr3_nt: TGTGCCAGCAGCCCTGATTGGAACACTGAAGCTTTCTTT; cdr3_aa: CASSPDWNTEAFF
j_call: TRBJ2-7; clone_size: NA; v_call: TRBV7-9; d_call: TRBD1; cdr3_nt: TGTGCCAGCAGCCCCGGGGGACAGGGGTTCAACGAGCAGTACTTC; cdr3_aa: CASSPGGQGFNEQYF
j_call: TRBJ1-5; clone_size: NA; v_call: TRBV2; d_call: NA; cdr3_nt: TGTGCCAGCAGTGGACGGGTGGATCAGCCCCAGCATTTT; cdr3_aa: CASSGRVDQPQHF
j_call: TRBJ2-7; clone_size: NA; v_call: TRBV15; d_call: NA; cdr3_nt: TGTGCCACCAGCAGAGGGAGGGCCGGGGGCTACGAGCAGTACTTC; cdr3_aa: CATSRGRAGGYEQYF
j_call: TRBJ2-1; clone_size: NA; v_call: TRBV5-1; d_call: TRBD2; cdr3_nt: TGCGCCAGCAGCTTGGTATCAGCGGGGGGGTTGAATGAGCAGTTCTTC; cdr3_aa: CASSLVSAGGLNEQFF
j_call: TRBJ2-7; clone_size: NA; v_call: TRBV5-5; d_call: NA; cdr3_nt: TGTGCCAGCAGCTTGGAAGTAGGGGGCGAGCAGTACTTC; cdr3_aa: CASSLEVGGEQYF
j_call: TRBJ1-3; clone_size: NA; v_call: TRBV7-2; d_call: NA; cdr3_nt: TGTGCCAGCAGCTTAAATTCGCAAGGAAACACCATATATTTT; cdr3_aa: CASSLNSQGNTIYF